This T cell receptor beta chain originates from a study of OX40 agonist ivuxolimab in advanced cancers. For context, the study as a whole: Ivuxolimab was a fully human IgG2 agonistic monoclonal antibody targeting the costimulatory receptor OX40 (CD134). Intravenous ivuxolimab was administered to patients every 2 weeks at six dose levels: 0.01, 0.1, 0.3, 1.5, 3 and 10 mg/kg. Of the approximately 50 patients in dose escalation, some 20 had hepatocellular carcinoma, around 15 had melanoma, 9 had renal cell carcinoma and 9 had head and neck cancer. A male proportion of 70% to 90% and a mean age of around 60 years, ranging from 23 to 79, were recorded for the dose-escalation cohort. Prior anti-PD-1, anti-PD-L1 or anti-CTLA-4 therapy was permitted, and checkpoint inhibitors had been received by more than 35% of dose-escalation patients. Partial responses were achieved by three dose-escalation patients, of whom one had hepatocellular carcinoma and two had cutaneous melanoma. The point of sequencing TCRbeta in the periphery was to test whether ivuxolimab changed TCR sequence diversity and drove clonal T-cell expansion. The paper reports the monotherapy dose-escalation portion (N ≈ 50 patients) of the phase I ivuxolimab trial.

To sequence the TCRbeta CDR3 region, genomic DNA was isolated from the sorted cells. TCRbeta CDR3 regions were sequenced using the immunoSEQ Assay. Not all clones reach the TCRdb copy of this immuneACCESS table, which keeps in-frame sequences only. Checked studies attribute under half of the gap to unresolved V genes and leave the rest unexplained. The sample data list 30,000 to 40,000 clones, and about nine tenths of these were observed just once. Around 33% of the sample lies in the top ten. A note on this clone: Its binding antigen is unknown. It has no much larger one-base neighbor in the sample; base qualities were not kept.

Sequences MDHEN (CDR1) and SYDVKM (CDR2) are obtained from the germline V gene. The CDR3 spans 15 residues, from the cysteine through the phenylalanine. The CDR3 DNA has 45 bases and is translated from base 1. V trim: 3 bases; J trim: 4 bases; unmatched bases: 3. The trial excluded patients who had a history of autoimmune disease or were on systemic immunosuppression. Peripheral blood for TCR sequencing was collected from all dose cohorts at baseline, on cycle 4 day 1, and on cycle 7 day 1. Samples came from an open-label, multicenter, first-in-human phase I dose-escalation trial of ivuxolimab. Adults with locally advanced or metastatic head and neck squamous cell, hepatocellular, melanoma or renal cell carcinoma were enrolled in the trial. CD4+ and CD8+ T cells were sorted separately from peripheral blood before TCR sequencing. Study-wide conclusions, independent of this receptor: Low levels of normalized T-cell clonal expansion were also seen in some patients who did not respond. After ivuxolimab, expanded clones were on average more numerous among CD8+ T cells than among CD4+ T cells. At doses of 0.1 to 3.0 mg/kg, clonal expansion of both CD4+ and CD8+ T cells in blood was seen between baseline and week 6. The antigen specificity of the clonally expanded peripheral T cells was not determined. In the 0.1-3.0 mg/kg groups, partial responders had among the lowest normalized peripheral clonal expansion, particularly in CD8+ T cells.

This receptor was taken from an adult with an advanced solid tumor such as melanoma, head and neck, liver or kidney cancer. The source material was CD4+ or CD8+ T cells sorted from blood, sampled in a trial of the OX40 agonist ivuxolimab. The sequence is built from TRBV28 and TRBJ2-1, with 10 bases in between that match TRBD2. CDR3 sequence: CASSLFSGGYNEQFF. In nucleotide form, the sequence is TGTGCCAGCAGTTTGTTTAGCGGGGGGTACAATGAGCAGTTCTTC.